The text below deals with one TCR beta chain. The antigen is not known. This record comes from a study of CD8+CD57+ T cells in acquired aplastic anemia. Study-level background: Recorded DNA amounts for sorted CD4+ and CD8+ cells had an average of approximately 3 ug. Study results and caveats: Any difference that existed in CD8+ Simpson's diversity between patients and controls was not significant. Sharing between patients and controls was observed for twenty-nine CD8+ CDR3 sequences.

Genomic DNA, serving as template, underwent TCR beta VDJ and CDR3 profiling. MiXCR was run by TCRdb on the reads, yielding one entry per CDR3 protein. The sample carries 200,000 to 250,000 distinct CDR3 sequences, 65% recorded once. In patients chosen for sequencing, flow cytometry had shown CD8+CD57+ cell expansion. The CDR3 is made up of 13 amino acids. V was clipped by 4 bases and J by 0 bases, with 10 bases between them. From germline, CDR1 is SQVTM and CDR2 ANQGSEA. The receptor comes from a human donor with aplastic anemia. The sample taken for sequencing was sorted CD4+, CD8+, or CD8+CD57+ T cells (not recorded which) from PBMCs. The chain has TRBV29-1 and TRBJ2-7; D unclear. The DNA of the CDR3 is TGCAGCGTTGGTCACCTCCTCTCCTACGAGCAGTACTTC. Translated, it gives CSVGHLLSYEQYF.